The source of this T cell receptor (beta chain) is a study of Graves' ophthalmopathy and Graves' hyperthyroidism. The CDR3 length is 18 residues, termini included. Germline CDR1 is ENHRY and CDR2 is SYGVKD. Points from the study as a whole: The authors also found most expanded thyroid clonotypes above 0.001 frequency in blood.

As regards this clonotype: Its target is not known. The DNA is omitted, as the CDR3 cannot be located on it reliably, and the CDR3 follows TCRdb's listing.

Hyperthyroidism patients were newly diagnosed, under 2 months' duration, aged 18 to 65. Amplifying from RNA transcripts, the study obtained TCR beta CDR3 regions. Amplification began with first-round RT-PCR using HTBI primers, then second-round multiplex PCR was performed. TCRdb processed the multiplex PCR reads anew with MiXCR; each CDR3 protein has one entry. The data contain about 1.2 million distinct CDR3 sequences, about 40% of them singletons. The rearrangement uses TRBV10-3 and TRBJ1-5; whether TRBD1, the table's D call, matches the DNA was not checked. This clonotype was sampled from an adult man with Graves' hyperthyroidism. The sample was peripheral blood or thyroid tissue (not recorded which). This CDR3 reads CAICSAQDRGRSNQPQHF.